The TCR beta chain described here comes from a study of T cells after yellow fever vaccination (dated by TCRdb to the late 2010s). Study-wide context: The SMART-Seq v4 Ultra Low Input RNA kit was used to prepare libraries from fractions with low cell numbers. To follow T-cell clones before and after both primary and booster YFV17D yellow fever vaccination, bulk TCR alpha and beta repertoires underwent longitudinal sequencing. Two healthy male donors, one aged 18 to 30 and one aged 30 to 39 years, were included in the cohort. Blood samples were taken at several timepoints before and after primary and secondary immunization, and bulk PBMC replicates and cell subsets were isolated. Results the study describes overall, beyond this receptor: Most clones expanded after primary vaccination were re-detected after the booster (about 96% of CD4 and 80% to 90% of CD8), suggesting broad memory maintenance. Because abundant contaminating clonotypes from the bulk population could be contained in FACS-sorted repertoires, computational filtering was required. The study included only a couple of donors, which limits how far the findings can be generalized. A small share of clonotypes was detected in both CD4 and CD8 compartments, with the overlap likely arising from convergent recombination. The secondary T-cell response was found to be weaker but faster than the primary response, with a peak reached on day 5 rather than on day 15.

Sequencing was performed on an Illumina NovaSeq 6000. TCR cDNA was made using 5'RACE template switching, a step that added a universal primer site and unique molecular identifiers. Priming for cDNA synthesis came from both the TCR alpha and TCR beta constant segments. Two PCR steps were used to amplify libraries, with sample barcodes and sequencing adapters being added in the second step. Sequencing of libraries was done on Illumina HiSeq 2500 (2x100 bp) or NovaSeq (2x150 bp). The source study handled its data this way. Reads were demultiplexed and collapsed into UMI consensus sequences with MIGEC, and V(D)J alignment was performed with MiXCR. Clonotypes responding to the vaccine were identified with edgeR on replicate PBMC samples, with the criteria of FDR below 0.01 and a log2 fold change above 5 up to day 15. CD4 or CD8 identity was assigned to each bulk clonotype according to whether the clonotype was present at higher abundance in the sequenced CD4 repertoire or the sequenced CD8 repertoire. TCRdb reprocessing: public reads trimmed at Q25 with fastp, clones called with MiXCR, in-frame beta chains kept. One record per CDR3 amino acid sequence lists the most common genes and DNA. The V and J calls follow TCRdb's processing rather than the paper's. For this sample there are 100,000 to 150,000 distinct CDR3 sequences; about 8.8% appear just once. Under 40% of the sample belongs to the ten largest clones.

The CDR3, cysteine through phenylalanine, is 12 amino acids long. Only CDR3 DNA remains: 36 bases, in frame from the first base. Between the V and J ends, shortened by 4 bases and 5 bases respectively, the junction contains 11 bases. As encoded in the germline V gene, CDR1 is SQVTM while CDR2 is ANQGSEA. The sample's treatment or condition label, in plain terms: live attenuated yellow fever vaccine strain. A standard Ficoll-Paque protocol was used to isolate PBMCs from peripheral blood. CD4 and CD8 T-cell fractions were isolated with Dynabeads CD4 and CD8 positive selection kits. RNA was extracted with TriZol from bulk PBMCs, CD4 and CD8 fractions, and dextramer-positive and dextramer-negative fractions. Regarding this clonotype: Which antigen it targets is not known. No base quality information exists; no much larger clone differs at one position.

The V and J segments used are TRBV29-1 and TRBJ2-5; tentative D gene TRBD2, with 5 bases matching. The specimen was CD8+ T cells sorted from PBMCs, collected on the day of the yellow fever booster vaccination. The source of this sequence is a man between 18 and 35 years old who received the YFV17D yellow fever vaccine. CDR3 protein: CSVGERWETQYF. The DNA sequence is TGCAGCGTTGGAGAGCGGTGGGAGACCCAGTACTTC.